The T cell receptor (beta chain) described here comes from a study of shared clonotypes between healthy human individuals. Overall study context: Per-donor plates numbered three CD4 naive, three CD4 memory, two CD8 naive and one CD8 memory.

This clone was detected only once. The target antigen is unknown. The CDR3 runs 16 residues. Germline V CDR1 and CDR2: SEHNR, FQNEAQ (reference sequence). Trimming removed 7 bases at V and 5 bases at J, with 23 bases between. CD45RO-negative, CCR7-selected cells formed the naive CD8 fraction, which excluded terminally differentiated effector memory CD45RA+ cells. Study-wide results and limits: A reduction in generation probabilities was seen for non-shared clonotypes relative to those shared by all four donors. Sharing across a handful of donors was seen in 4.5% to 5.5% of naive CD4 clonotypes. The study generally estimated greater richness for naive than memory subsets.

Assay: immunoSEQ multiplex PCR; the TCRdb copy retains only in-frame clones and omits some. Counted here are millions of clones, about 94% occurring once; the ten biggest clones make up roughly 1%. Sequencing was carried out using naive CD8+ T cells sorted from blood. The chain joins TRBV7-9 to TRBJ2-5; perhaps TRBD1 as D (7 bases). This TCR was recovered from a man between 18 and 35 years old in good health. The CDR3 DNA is TGTGCCAGCACCGAAGACAGGGACTTGTTCTGGGAGACCCAGTACTTC. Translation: CASTEDRDLFWETQYF.